This T cell receptor (beta chain) was sequenced during a study of cytomegalovirus exposure and HLA in healthy donors. Notes on the study in general: TCR beta V- and J-gene trimming, according to a later analysis, was linked to a missense DCLRE1C variant. CMV antigen specificity of three CMV-associated chains was confirmed in vitro.

CDR1 and CDR2 from the germline V gene are SGHRS and YFSETQ. This CDR3 has 12 residues. Trimming took off 6 bases at V and 4 bases at J, with 9 bases between the two ends. Comments on this clone: The target antigen is unknown.

13 Jbeta primers and 60 Vbeta primers were used for the PCR. Repertoires were generated with immunoSEQ multiplex PCR, while TCRdb's copy carries only in-frame clones and drops some. Found here are 300,000 or so clones, roughly 81% of them singletons; the top ten hold roughly 2%. The origin of this receptor is a woman aged 35 to 49 in good health and CMV-seropositive. The chain uses TRBV5-1 and TRBJ2-3, with D unclear. The material sequenced was PBMCs. CDR3 in DNA: TGCGCCAGCACCTATGAAGCAGATACGCAGTATTTT. This codes for CASTYEADTQYF.